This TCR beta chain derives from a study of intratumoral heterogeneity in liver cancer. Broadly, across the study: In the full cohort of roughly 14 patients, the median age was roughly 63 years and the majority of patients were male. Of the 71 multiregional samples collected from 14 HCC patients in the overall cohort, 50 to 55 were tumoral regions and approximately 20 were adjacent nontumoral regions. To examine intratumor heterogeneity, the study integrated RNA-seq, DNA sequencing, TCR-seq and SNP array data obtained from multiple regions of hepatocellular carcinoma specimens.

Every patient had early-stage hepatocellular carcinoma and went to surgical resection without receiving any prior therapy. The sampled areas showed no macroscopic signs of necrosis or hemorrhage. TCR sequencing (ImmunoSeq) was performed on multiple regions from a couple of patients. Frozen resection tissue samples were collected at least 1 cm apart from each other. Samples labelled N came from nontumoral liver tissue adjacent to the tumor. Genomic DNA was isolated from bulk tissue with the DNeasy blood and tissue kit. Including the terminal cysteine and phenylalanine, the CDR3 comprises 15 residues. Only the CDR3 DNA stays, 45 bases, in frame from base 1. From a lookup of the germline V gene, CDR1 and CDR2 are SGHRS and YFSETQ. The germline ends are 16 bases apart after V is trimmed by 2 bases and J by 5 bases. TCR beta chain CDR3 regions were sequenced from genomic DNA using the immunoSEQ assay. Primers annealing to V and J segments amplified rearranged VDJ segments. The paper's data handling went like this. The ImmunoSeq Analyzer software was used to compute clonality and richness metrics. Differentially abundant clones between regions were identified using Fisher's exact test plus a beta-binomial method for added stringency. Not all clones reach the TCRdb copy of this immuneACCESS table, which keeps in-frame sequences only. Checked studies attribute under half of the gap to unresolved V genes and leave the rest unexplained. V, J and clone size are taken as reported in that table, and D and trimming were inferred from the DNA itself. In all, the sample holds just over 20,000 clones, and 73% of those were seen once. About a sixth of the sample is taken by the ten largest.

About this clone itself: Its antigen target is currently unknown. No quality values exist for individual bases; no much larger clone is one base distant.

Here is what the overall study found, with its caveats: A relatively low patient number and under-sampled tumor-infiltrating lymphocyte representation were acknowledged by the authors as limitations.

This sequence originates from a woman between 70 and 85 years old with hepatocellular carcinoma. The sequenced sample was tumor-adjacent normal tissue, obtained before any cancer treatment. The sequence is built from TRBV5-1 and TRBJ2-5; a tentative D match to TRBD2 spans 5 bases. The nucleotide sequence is TGCGCCAGCAGCTTTCGAGGGTTCGGTACGGAGACCCAGTACTTC. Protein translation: CASSFRGFGTETQYF.